Presented here are 18 T cell receptor beta chains from one specimen sequenced in a study of human T cells and chemical hapten exposure. Documented time point: patch test 1, 2 weeks after DPC sensitization. The sample's treatment: therapeutic diphenylcyclopropenone sensitization with weekly scalp DPC. TCRdb reprocessed the RACE reads with MiXCR, giving one entry per CDR3 protein. This sample has tens of thousands of distinct CDR3 sequences, with 25% to 40% found just once. Sequencing was performed on whole blood, taken in connection with sensitization to the hapten diphenylcyclopropenone (DPC). These receptors all come from a man aged 35 to 55 with alopecia areata. Some clones in this sample may be carry-over from other donors' samples.

This clonotype showed up just a few times. The chain joins TRBV10-3 to TRBJ2-3; D not resolved. The CDR3 contains 12 residues. The V gene lost 6 bases and the J gene lost 3 bases, with 7 bases spanning the gap. Germline lookup yields CDR1 ENHRY and CDR2 SYGVKD. The CDR3 coding sequence is TGTGCCATCAGCCCTACTACAGATACGCAGTATTTT. Its translation: CAISPTTDTQYF.

The CDR3 is CASSQGADQPQHF. The CDR3, as DNA: TGTGCCAGCAGCCAAGGTGCGGATCAGCCCCAGCATTTT. The V gene is TRBV3-1, the J gene TRBJ1-5; D not resolved. Germline-derived CDR1 and CDR2 are LGHDT and YNNKEL (reference sequence). This CDR3 comprises 13 residues. V lost 1 base to trimming and J lost 5 bases, with 6 bases between them.

The chain couples TRBV5-5 to TRBJ2-7, with 12 bases that match TRBD2. Germline V gene sequence: CDR1 SGHKS, CDR2 YYEKEE (reference sequence). Trimming cost V 3 bases and J 3 bases; bases outside gene matches: 4. The CDR3 totals 15 residues. DNA of the CDR3: TGTGCCAGCAGCTGGACGACTAGCGGGGGCTACGAGCAGTACTTC. It encodes CASSWTTSGGYEQYF. The variable domain in full, with the rest retrieved from reference TRBV5-5 and TRBJ2-7, is DAGVTQSPTHLIKTRGQQVTLRCSPISGHKSVSWYQQVLGQGPQFIFQYYEKEERGRGNFPDRFSARQFPNYSSELNVNALLLGDSALYLCASSWTTSGGYEQYFGPGTRLTVT.

This clonotype showed up just a few times. The CDR3 DNA follows: TGCGCCAGCAGCTTGAAACAGGGTCTTGGAGCTTTCTTT. Translation gives CASSLKQGLGAFF. V is TRBV5-1 and J is TRBJ1-1, with TRBD1 as a possible D gene (6 bases). The length of the CDR3 is 13 residues. Trimming took 1 base from V and 10 from J, leaving 14 bases between them. CDR1 and CDR2 (germline): SGHRS, YFSETQ.

The sample holds a few counts of this clonotype. The CDR3 loop reads CASSSQGYTEAFF. DNA of the CDR3: TGTGCCAGCAGCTCACAGGGGTACACTGAAGCTTTCTTT. The V call is TRBV14, the J call TRBJ1-1; 7 bases are shared with TRBD1. The germline gives CDR1 SGHDN, CDR2 FVKESK. This CDR3 region has 13 residues. V lost 5 bases, J lost 3 bases, and 3 bases stayed unmatched.

This clonotype was seen a handful of times. This chain joins TRBV6-2 or TRBV6-3 and TRBJ2-1; 7 bases are shared with TRBD1. Germline trimming cut 6 bases from V and 3 bases from J; bases unmatched to any gene: 5. The CDR3 runs 14 residues. CDR1 is MNHEY and CDR2 is SVGEGT in the germline V gene. CDR3 sequence reads: CASRRGQVYNEQFF. CDR3 DNA sequence: TGTGCCAGCAGACGCGGACAGGTCTACAATGAGCAGTTCTTC.

The CDR3 region has the DNA TGTGCCAGCAGAGGGACAGGGACGGCTTTCTTT. It yields the protein CASRGTGTAFF. This sequence joins TRBV12-3 or TRBV12-4 and TRBJ1-1; 9 nucleotides line up with TRBD1. CDR3 length: 11 residues. V trimming: 6 bases; J trimming: 11 bases; junction bases outside the gene matches: 4.

This clonotype was observed a few times. The J gene is TRBJ1-1, the V gene TRBV30; 7 nucleotides align to TRBD1. Germline values: CDR1 GTSNPN, CDR2 SVGIG (reference sequence). Trimming took 0 bases from V and 7 from J; bases not matched to a gene: 2. CDR3 size: 12 residues. The CDR3 here is CAWSVQGIEAFF. The DNA for the CDR3 is TGTGCCTGGAGTGTACAGGGGATTGAAGCTTTCTTT.

V is TRBV6-6 and J is TRBJ2-3, with D perhaps given as TRBD1 or TRBD2 (5 bases each). Between the trimmed V and J ends, which lost 11 bases and 0 bases, there was a span of 15 bases. The germline V gene has CDR1 MNHNY and CDR2 SVGAGI (reference sequence). This CDR3 has 14 residues. CDR3: CAGALGGSTDTQYF. CDR3 sequence (DNA): TGTGCCGGGGCCCTTGGCGGGAGCACAGATACGCAGTATTTT.

The chain uses TRBV7-2 and TRBJ2-5; weak D call: TRBD2 (5 bases). Per germline, CDR1 SGHTA and CDR2 FQGNSA. Trimming left V 5 bases short and J 2 bases short, with 21 bases between. This CDR3 has 17 residues. CDR3 sequence (DNA): TGTGCCAGCAGCCCGAGGCCCGGGGAACAATTACAAGAGACCCAGTACTTC. Encoded protein: CASSPRPGEQLQETQYF.

This clonotype was seen only a few times. The CDR3 nucleotides read TGTGCCAGCAGATCCCCCGAAACAGGGTCTGGGGCCAACGTCCTGACTTTC. The encoded protein is CASRSPETGSGANVLTF. This rearrangement joins TRBV3-1 to TRBJ2-6; a possible D gene is TRBD1 (6 bases). Trimming stripped 6 bases from V and 1 base from J, with 16 bases between. CDR3 size: 17 residues. CDR1 and CDR2 from the germline V gene are LGHDT and YNNKEL (reference sequence).

The V call is TRBV5-1, the J call TRBJ1-1; D is undetermined. V was pared by 0 bases and J by 2 bases, with 5 bases between. This CDR3 has 13 residues. Germline CDR1 SGHRS, CDR2 YFSETQ. The chain's CDR3 is CASSLDINTEAFF. The CDR3 DNA sequence: TGCGCCAGCAGCTTGGACATCAACACTGAAGCTTTCTTT.

The chain links TRBV20-1 to TRBJ2-1; possible D gene TRBD1, 5 bases. The CDR3 sequence is 16 residues long. Per germline, CDR1 DFQATT and CDR2 SNEGSKA (reference sequence). The V and J ends lost 0 bases and 4 bases respectively, with 16 bases between them. Here the CDR3 reads CSARDHDRPVYNEQFF. The CDR3 DNA follows: TGCAGTGCTAGAGATCACGACAGACCCGTTTACAATGAGCAGTTCTTC.

This clonotype has just a few counts. The chain combines TRBV12-3 or TRBV12-4 with TRBJ2-1; unclear D gene. The CDR3 sequence is 14 residues long. Between the trimmed V and J ends, which lost 0 bases and 4 bases, there was a span of 7 bases. Written as DNA, the CDR3 is TGTGCCAGCAGTTTAGCCGGGCCTTACAATGAGCAGTTCTTC. Amino acid sequence: CASSLAGPYNEQFF.

This clonotype was observed a few times. The chain couples TRBV7-9 to TRBJ2-3; 8 bases line up with TRBD2. Germline CDR1 is SEHNR and CDR2 is FQNEAQ (reference sequence). V was pared by 3 bases and J by 0 bases, with 2 bases of the junction left unmatched. The CDR3 spans 15 residues. For the CDR3, the DNA is TGTGCCAGCAGCTTCGTAGCGGGAAGCACAGATACGCAGTATTTT. It codes for CASSFVAGSTDTQYF.

The rearrangement joins TRBV20-1 to TRBJ2-7, with 11 bases aligning to TRBD2. The trim removed 5 bases at V and 6 bases at J, leaving 18 bases unmatched. Per the germline V gene, CDR1 is DFQATT and CDR2 is SNEGSKA (reference sequence). This CDR3 is built from 17 residues. CDR3 residues: CSADGAGDTSGRVEQYF. CDR3 sequence (DNA): TGCAGTGCTGATGGGGCAGGAGATACTAGCGGGAGAGTCGAGCAGTACTTC.

The sample holds a few counts of this clonotype. V gene TRBV27 combines with J gene TRBJ2-7, with 10 positions matching TRBD2. J lost 3 bases, V lost 5 bases, and 7 bases had no gene match. Germline CDR1 is MNHEY and CDR2 is SMNVEV (reference sequence). The length of the CDR3 is 15 residues. The CDR3 loop reads CASSIIAGGNYEQYF. Written as DNA, the CDR3 is TGTGCCAGCAGTATAATAGCGGGAGGAAACTACGAGCAGTACTTC.

This clonotype was seen a handful of times. The V call is TRBV6-5, the J call TRBJ2-7; possibly TRBD2 for D (5 bases). The CDR3 has 14 amino acids. Germline V CDR1 and CDR2: MNHEY, SVGAGI. V lost 6 bases, J lost 2 bases, and 14 bases lay in between. The chain's CDR3 is CASSRARVAYEQYF. CDR3 in DNA: TGTGCCAGCAGCCGGGCGCGGGTAGCCTACGAGCAGTACTTC.